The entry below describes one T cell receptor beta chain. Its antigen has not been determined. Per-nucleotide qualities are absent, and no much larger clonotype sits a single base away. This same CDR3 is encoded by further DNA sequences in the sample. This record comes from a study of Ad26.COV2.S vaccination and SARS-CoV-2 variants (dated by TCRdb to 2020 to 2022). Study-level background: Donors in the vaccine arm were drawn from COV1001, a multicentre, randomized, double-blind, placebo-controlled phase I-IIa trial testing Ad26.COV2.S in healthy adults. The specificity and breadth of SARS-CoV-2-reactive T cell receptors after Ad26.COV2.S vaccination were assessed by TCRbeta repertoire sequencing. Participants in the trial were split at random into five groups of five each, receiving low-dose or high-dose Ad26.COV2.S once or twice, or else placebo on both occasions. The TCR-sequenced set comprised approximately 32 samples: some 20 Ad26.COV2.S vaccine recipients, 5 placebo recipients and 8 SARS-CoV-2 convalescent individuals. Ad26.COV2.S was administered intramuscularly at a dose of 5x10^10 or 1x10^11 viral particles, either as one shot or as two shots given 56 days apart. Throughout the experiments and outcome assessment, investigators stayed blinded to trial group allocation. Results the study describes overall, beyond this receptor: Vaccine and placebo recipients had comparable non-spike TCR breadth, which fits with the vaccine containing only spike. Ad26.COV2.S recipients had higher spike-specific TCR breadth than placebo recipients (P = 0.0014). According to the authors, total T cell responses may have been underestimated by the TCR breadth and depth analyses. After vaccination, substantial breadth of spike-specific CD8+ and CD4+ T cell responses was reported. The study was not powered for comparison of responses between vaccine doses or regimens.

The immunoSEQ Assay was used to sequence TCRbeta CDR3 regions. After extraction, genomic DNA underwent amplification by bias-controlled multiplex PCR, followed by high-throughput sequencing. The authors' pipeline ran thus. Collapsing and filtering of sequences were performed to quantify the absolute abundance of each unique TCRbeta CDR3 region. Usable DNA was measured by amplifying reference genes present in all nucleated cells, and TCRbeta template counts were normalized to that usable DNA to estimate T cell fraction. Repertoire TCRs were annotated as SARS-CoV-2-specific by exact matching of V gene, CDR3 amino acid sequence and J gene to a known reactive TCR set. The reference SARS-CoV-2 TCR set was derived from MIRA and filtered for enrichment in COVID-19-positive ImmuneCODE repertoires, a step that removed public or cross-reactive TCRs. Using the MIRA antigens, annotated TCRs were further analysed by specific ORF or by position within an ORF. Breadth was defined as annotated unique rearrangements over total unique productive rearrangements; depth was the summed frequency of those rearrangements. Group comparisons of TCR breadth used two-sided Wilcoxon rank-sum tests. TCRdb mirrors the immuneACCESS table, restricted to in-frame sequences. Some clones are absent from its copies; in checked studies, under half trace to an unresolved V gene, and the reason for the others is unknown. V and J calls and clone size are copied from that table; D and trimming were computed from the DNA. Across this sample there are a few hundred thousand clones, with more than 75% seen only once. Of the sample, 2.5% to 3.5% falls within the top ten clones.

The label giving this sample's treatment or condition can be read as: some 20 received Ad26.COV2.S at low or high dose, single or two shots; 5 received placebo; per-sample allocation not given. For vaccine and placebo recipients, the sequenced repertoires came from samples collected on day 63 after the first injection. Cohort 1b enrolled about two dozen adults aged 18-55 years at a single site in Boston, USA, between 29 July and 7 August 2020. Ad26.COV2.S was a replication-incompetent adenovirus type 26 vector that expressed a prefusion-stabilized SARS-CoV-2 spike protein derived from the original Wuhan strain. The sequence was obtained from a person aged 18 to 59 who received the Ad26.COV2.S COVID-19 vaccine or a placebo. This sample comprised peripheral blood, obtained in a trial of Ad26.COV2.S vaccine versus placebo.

The nucleotides read TGTGCCAGCAGCTTGTATGGTGGAAACACCATATATTTT. It translates as CASSLYGGNTIYF. The chain was built from TRBV5-4 and TRBJ1-3; too little of a D gene remains to name it. The V and J ends are trimmed by 1 base and 3 bases, leaving 5 bases between them. The cysteine opens and the phenylalanine closes a CDR3 of 13 amino acids. Of the read, only the CDR3 DNA is kept; its 39 bases are in frame from base 1. CDR1 and CDR2, per the germline V gene (reference sequence), are SGHNT and YYREEE. Beyond the CDR3, the reference TRBV5-4 and TRBJ1-3 genes provide the residues; the full variable domain reads: ETGVTQSPTHLIKTRGQQVTLRCSSQSGHNTVSWYQQALGQGPQFIFQYYREEENGRGNFPPRFSGLQFPNYSSELNVNALELDDSALYLCASSLYGGNTIYFGEGSWLTVV.